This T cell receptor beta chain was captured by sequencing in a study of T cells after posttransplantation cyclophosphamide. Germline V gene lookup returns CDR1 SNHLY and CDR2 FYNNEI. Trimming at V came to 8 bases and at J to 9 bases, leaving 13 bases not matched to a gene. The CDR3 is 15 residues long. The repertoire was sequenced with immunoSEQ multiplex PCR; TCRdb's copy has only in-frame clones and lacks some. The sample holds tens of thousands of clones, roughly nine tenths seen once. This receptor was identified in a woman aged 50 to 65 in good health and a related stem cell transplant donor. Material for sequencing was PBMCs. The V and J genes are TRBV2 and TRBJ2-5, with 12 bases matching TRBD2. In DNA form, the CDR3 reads TGTGCCAGCGTTGATGGATCTAGCGGGGGGGTGGCCCAGTACTTC. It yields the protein CASVDGSSGGVAQYF.